This entry concerns a single T cell receptor (beta chain). Residents of under 25 US areas, aged about 18 to 95 years, made up the participants. Cohort allocation depended upon clinical history that participants reported. These data belong to a study of blood T cell repertoires in COVID-19. Study at large: T cells, B-cell-depleted T cells, or PBMCs provided the cDNA or gDNA that served as material.

The CDR3 runs to 16 residues. Germline trimming cut 0 bases from V and 3 bases from J; bases unmatched to any gene: 2. The V gene's germline CDR1 is SGHRS and CDR2 YFSETQ. In the study's own analysis: From reference gene primer amplification, estimates of nucleated cell counts were derived. Sequencing used immunoSEQ multiplex PCR; TCRdb keeps in-frame clones, though not all of them. D and trimming were read from the DNA, whereas the V and J calls and clone size are those reported in that table. This sample has nearly 400,000 clones, with 89% found just once. The sequence came from a woman aged 25 to 39 who had recovered from COVID-19. This chain connects TRBV5-1 to TRBJ2-1, with 11 bases matching TRBD2. The sample consisted of PBMCs or T cells enriched from blood (not recorded which). CDR3 coding DNA: TGCGCCAGCAGCTTGGAAGGGACTAGCGGCTACAATGAGCAGTTCTTC. Residues: CASSLEGTSGYNEQFF.